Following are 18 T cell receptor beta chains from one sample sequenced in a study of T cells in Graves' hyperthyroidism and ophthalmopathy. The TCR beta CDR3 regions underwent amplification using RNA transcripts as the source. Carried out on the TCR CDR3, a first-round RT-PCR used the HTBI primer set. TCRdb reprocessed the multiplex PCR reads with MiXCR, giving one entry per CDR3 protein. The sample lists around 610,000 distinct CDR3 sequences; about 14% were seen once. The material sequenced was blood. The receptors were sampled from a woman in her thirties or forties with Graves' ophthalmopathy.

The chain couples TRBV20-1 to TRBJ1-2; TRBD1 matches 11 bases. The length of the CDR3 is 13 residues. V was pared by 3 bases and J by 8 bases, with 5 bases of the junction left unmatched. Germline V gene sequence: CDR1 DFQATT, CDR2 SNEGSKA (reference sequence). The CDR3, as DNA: TGCAGTGCTAGCGGGACAGGGGGTGGGGGCTACACCTTC. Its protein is CSASGTGGGGYTF.

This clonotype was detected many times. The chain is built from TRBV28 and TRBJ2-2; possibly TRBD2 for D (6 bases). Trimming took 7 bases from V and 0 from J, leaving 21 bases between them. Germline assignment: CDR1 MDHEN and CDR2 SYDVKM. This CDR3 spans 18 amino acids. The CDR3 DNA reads TGTGCCAGCAAGGGAGGTCTAAGGCGGACATCGAACACCGGGGAGCTGTTTTTT. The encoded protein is CASKGGLRRTSNTGELFF.

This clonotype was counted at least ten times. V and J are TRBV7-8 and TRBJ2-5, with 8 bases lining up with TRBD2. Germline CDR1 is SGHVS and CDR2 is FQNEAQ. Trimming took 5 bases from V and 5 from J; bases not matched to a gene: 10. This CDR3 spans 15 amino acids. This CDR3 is CASSGRSGSWETQYF. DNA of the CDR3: TGTGCCAGCAGCGGACGAAGCGGGAGCTGGGAGACCCAGTACTTC.

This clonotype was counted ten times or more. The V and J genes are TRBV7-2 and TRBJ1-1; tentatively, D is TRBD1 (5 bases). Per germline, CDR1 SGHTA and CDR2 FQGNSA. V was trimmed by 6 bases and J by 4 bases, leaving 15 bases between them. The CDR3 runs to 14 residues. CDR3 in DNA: TGTGCCAGCAGTCCGAACCGGGGGGGCACTGAAGCTTTCTTT. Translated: CASSPNRGGTEAFF. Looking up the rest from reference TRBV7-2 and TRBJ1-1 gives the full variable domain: GAGVSQSPSNKVTEKGKDVELRCDPISGHTALYWYRQSLGQGLEFLIYFQGNSAPDKSGLPSDRFSAERTGGSVSTLTIQRTQQEDSAVYLCASSPNRGGTEAFFGQGTRLTVV.

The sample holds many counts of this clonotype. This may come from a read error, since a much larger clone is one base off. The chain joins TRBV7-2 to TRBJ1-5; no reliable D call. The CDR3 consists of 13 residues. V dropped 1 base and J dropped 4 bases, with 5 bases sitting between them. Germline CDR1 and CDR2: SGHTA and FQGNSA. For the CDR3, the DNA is TGTGCCAGCAGCTTAGAAGTGAATCAGCCCCAGCATTTT. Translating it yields CASSLEVNQPQHF.

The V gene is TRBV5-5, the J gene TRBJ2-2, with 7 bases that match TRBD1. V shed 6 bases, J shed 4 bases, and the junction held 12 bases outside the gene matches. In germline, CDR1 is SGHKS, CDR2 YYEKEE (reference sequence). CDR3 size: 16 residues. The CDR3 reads CASTLGEGASTGELFF. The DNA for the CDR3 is TGTGCCAGCACCCTTGGAGAGGGGGCTAGCACCGGGGAGCTGTTTTTT. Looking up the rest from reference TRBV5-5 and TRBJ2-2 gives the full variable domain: DAGVTQSPTHLIKTRGQQVTLRCSPISGHKSVSWYQQVLGQGPQFIFQYYEKEERGRGNFPDRFSARQFPNYSSELNVNALLLGDSALYLCASTLGEGASTGELFFGEGSRLTVL.

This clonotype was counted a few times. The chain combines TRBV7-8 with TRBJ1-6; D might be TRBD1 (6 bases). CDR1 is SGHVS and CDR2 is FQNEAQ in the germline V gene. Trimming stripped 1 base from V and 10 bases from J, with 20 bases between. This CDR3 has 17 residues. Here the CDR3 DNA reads TGTGCCAGCAGCTTAGTAGGGGGGGGGGGCGACGGCTCACCCCTCCACTTT. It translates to CASSLVGGGGDGSPLHF.

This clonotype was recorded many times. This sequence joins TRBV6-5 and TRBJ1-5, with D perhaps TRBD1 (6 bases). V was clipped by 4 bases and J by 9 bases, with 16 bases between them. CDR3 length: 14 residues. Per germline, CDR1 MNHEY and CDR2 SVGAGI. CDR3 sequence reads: CASSSGQMQLPQHF. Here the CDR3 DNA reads TGTGCCAGCAGTTCAGGACAGATGCAATTGCCCCAGCATTTT.

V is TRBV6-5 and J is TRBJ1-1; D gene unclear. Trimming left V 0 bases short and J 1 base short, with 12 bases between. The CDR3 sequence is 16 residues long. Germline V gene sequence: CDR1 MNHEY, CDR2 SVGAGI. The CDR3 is CASSYSRSPGNTEAFF. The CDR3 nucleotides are TGTGCCAGCAGTTACTCGAGGTCCCCTGGGAACACTGAAGCTTTCTTT.

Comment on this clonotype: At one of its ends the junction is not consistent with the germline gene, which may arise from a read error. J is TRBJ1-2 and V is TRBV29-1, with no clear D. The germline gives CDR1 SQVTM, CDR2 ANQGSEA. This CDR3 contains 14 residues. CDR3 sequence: CALGAVGTLDGYTF. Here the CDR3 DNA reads TGTGCTCTGGGTGCGGTGGGAACCTTGGATGGCTACACCTTC.

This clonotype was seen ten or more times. CDR3 coding DNA: TGCAGTGCTATCCGGGGCCTTACTAACTATGGCTACACCTTC. Translation: CSAIRGLTNYGYTF. The chain combines TRBV20-1 with TRBJ1-2; D perhaps matches TRBD1 (5 bases). The CDR3 spans 14 residues. Trimming cost V 4 bases and J 0 bases, with 12 bases left between them. Germline CDR1 is DFQATT and CDR2 is SNEGSKA (reference sequence).

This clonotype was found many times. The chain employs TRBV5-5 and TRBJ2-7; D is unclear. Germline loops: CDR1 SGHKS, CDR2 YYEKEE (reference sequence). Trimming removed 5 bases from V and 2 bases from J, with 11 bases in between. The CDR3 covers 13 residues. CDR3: CASRAPTTYEQYF. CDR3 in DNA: TGTGCCAGCAGGGCGCCCACCACCTACGAGCAGTACTTC.

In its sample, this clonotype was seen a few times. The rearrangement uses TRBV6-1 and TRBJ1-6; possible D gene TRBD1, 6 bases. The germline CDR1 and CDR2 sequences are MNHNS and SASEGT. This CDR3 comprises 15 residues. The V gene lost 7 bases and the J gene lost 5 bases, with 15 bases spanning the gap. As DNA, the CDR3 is TGTGCCAGCACCAGCCGGGACACCAATAATTCACCCCTCCACTTT. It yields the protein CASTSRDTNNSPLHF.

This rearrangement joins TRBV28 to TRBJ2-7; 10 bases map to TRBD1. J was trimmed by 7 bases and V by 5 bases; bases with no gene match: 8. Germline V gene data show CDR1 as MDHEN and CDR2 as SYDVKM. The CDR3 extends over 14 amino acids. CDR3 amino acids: CASSQFGTGDEQYF. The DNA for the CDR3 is TGTGCCAGCAGTCAATTCGGGACAGGGGATGAGCAGTACTTC.

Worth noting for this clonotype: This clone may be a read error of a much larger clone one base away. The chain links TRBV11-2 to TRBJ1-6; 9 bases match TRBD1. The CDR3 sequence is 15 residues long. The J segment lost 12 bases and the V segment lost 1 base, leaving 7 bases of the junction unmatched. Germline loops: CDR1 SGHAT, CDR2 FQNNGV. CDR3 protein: CASSLADRGRLPLHF. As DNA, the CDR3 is TGTGCCAGCAGCTTAGCGGACAGGGGTCGGTTACCCCTCCACTTT.

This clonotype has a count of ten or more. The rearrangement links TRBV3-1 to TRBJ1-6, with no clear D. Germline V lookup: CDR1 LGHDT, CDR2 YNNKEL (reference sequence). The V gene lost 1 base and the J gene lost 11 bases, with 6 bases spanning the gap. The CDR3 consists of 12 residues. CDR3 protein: CASSQGVTPLHF. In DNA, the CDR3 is TGTGCCAGCAGCCAAGGGGTAACACCCCTCCACTTT.

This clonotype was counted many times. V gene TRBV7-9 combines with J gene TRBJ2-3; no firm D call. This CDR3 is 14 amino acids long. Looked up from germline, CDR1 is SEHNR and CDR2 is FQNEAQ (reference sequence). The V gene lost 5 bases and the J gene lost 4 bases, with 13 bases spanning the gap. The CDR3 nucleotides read TGTGCCAGCAGCCCCGCCCTCAGACCAGATACGCAGTATTTT. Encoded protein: CASSPALRPDTQYF.

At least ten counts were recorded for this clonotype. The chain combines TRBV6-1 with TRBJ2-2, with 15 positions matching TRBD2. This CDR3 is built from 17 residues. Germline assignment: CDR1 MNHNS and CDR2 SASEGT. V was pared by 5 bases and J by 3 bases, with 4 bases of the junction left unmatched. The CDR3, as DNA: TGTGCCAGCAGTCCCGGGACTAGCGGGAGGCACACCGGGGAGCTGTTTTTT. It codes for CASSPGTSGRHTGELFF.